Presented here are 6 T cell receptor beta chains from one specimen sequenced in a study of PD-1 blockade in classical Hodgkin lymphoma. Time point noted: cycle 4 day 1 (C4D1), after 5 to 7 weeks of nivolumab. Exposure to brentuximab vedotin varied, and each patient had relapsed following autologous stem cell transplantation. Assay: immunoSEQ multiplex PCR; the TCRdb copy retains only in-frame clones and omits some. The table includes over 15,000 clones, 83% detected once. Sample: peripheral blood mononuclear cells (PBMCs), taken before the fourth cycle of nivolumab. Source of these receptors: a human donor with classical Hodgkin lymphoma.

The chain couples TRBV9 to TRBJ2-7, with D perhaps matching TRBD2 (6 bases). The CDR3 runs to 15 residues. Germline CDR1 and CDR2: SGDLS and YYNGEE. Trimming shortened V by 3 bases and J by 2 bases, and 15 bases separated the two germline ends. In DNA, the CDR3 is TGTGCCAGCAGCGCGGCCGGGACGGGGGCCTACGAGCAGTACTTC. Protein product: CASSAAGTGAYEQYF. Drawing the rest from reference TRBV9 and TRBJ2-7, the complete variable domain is DSGVTQTPKHLITATGQRVTLRCSPRSGDLSVYWYQQSLDQGLQFLIQYYNGEERAKGNILERFSAQQFPDLHSELNLSSLELGDSALYFCASSAAGTGAYEQYFGPGTRLTVT.

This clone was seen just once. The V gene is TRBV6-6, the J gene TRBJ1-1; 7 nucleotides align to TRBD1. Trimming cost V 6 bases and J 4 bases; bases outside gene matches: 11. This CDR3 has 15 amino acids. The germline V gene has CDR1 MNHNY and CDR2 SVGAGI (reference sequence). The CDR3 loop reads CASRNRRQGVTEAFF. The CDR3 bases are TGTGCCAGCAGGAACCGCCGACAGGGTGTCACTGAAGCTTTCTTT.

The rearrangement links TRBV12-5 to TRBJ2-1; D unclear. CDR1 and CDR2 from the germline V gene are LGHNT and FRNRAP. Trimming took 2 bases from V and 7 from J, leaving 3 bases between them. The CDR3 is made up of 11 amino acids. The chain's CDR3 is CASGLLNEQFF. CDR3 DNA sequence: TGTGCTAGTGGTTTGCTAAATGAGCAGTTCTTC.

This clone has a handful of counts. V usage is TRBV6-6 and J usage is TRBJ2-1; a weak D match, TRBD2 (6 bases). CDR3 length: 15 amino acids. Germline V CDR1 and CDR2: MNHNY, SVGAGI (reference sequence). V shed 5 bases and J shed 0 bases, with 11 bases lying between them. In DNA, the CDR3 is TGTGCCAGCAGTCAAACTAGCTTCTCCTACAATGAGCAGTTCTTC. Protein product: CASSQTSFSYNEQFF.

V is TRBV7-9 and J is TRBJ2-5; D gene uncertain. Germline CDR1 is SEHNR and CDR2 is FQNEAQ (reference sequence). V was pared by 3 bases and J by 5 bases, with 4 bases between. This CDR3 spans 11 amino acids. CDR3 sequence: CASSFLETQYF. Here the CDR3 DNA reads TGTGCCAGCAGCTTTCTGGAGACCCAGTACTTC.

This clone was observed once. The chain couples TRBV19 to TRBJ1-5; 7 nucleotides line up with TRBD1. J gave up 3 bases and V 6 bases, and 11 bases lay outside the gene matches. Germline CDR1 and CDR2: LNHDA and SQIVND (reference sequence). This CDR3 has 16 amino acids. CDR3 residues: CASSKSRQGYNQPQHF. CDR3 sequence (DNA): TGTGCCAGTAGCAAAAGCCGACAGGGATACAATCAGCCCCAGCATTTT.